The TCR beta chain described here comes from a study of Ad26.COV2.S vaccination and SARS-CoV-2 variants. Study background: Into the muscle, Ad26.COV2.S was dosed once or twice, 56 days apart.

Concerning this clone: Its antigen is not known.

V dropped 1 base and J dropped 2 bases, with 14 bases sitting between them. The germline V gene encodes CDR1 MGHRA and CDR2 YSYEKL. The CDR3 has 16 amino acids. Some clones are missing from TCRdb's copy, which holds only in-frame ones; the method was immunoSEQ multiplex PCR. The profile shows about 350,000 clones, about 88% of them singletons. Findings and caveats of the study: Substantial breadth was reported for post-vaccination spike-specific CD8+ and CD4+ T cells. Non-spike TCR breadth showed similarity between vaccine and placebo recipients.

Noted treatment: around 19 received Ad26.COV2.S at low or high dose, single or two shots; about 5 received placebo; per-sample allocation not given. Each sample was drawn 63 days after the first injection (of vaccine or placebo). Donation was by an adult aged 18-55 years who was in Boston. The chain employs TRBV4-1 and TRBJ1-1, with D possibly TRBD1 on 5 matching bases. The sample was peripheral blood, taken in a trial of Ad26.COV2.S vaccine versus placebo. The TCR comes from a person aged 18-60 years who received the Ad26.COV2.S COVID-19 vaccine or a placebo. In nucleotides, the CDR3 is TGCGCCAGCAGCCAAGGAGGGGCAGTAGTTAACACTGAAGCTTTCTTT. Its translation is CASSQGGAVVNTEAFF.